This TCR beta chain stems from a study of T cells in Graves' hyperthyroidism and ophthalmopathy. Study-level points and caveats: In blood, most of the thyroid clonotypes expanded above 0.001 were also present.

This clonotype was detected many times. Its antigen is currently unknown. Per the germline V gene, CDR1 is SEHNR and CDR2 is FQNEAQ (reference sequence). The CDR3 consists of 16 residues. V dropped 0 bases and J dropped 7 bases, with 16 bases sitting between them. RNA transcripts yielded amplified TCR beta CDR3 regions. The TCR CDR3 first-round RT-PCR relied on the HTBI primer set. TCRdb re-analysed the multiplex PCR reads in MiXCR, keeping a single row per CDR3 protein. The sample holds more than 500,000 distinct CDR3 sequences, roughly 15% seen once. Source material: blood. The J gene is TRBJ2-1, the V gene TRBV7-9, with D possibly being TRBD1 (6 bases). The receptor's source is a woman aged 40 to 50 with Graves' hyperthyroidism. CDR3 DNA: TGTGCCAGCAGCTTAGCGCTGGGGGCCGGTGGGAATGAGCAGTTCTTC. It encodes CASSLALGAGGNEQFF. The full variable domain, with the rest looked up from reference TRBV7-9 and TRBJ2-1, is DTGVSQNPRHKITKRGQNVTFRCDPISEHNRLYWYRQTLGQGPEFLTYFQNEAQLEKSRLLSDRFSAERPKGSFSTLEIQRTEQGDSAMYLCASSLALGAGGNEQFFGPGTRLTVL.